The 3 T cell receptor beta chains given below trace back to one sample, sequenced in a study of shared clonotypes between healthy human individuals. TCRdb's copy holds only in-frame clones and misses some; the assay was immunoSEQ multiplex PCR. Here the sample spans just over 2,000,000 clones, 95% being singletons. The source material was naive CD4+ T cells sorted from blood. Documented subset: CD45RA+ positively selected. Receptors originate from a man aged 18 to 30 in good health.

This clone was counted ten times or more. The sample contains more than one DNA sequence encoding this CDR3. The CDR3 DNA is TGTGCCAGCAGCTTACCCGGGGAGCTGTTTTTT. Its protein product is CASSLPGELFF. The chain combines TRBV5-6 with TRBJ2-2; D gene unclear. The CDR3 covers 11 residues. Germline-derived CDR1 and CDR2 are SGHDT and YYEEEE. The germline V and J ends were trimmed by 2 bases and 6 bases, with 2 bases remaining between them.

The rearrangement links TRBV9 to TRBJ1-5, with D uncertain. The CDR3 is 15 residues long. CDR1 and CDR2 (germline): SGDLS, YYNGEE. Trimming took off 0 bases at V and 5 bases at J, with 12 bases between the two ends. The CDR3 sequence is CASSVAGLVDQPQHF. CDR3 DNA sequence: TGTGCCAGCAGCGTAGCCGGGTTGGTGGATCAGCCCCAGCATTTT.

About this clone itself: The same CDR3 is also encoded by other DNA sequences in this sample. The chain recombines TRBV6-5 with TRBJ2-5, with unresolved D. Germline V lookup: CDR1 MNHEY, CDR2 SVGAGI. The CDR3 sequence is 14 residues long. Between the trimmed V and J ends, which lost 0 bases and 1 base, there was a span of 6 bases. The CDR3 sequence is CASSYSGSQETQYF. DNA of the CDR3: TGTGCCAGCAGTTACTCGGGGTCCCAAGAGACCCAGTACTTC.